One and the same sample provided the 31 T cell receptor beta chains below, sequenced in a study of persistence of HIV-infected CD4 T cells. Stimulation used approximately 10 ug/mL lysate from CMV-infected fibroblasts. Responding CD4+ T cells were sorted by upregulation of both CD40 ligand and CD69. These receptors lack a known antigen. The immunoSEQ assay was version 4, run in survey mode. Produced via immunoSEQ multiplex PCR; TCRdb's table is partial and in-frame only. The sample holds some 21,000 clones; about 80% are singletons and the top ten take roughly 7.1%. Sequenced material: CD4+ T cells sorted from PBMCs after roughly 18-hour stimulation, taken from a patient who received antiretroviral therapy. The source is an adult man with HIV who was CMV-seropositive.

The chain combines TRBV7-9 with TRBJ2-7; 7 bases are a match to TRBD1. Trimming at V came to 3 bases and at J to 1 base, leaving 12 bases not matched to a gene. Germline V gene lookup returns CDR1 SEHNR and CDR2 FQNEAQ (reference sequence). The CDR3 consists of 17 residues. CDR3 residues: CASSFLIGQGESYEQYF. The CDR3 bases are TGTGCCAGCAGCTTCCTGATCGGTCAGGGGGAATCCTACGAGCAGTACTTC.

The genes are TRBV5-4 and TRBJ1-2; 8 bases line up with TRBD1. The CDR3 is 14 amino acids. Unmatched junction bases numbered 8, after V lost 2 bases and J lost 8 bases. Germline V gene sequence: CDR1 SGHNT, CDR2 YYREEE (reference sequence). The CDR3 region is CASSLPGGPGGYTF. CDR3 nucleotide sequence: TGTGCCAGCAGCTTACCAGGGGGCCCAGGCGGCTACACCTTC.

V is TRBV6-5 and J is TRBJ1-1, with D possibly matching TRBD1 (5 bases). Germline V gene data show CDR1 as MNHEY and CDR2 as SVGAGI. This CDR3 spans 13 amino acids. The V end was cut by 6 bases, the J end by 1 base, with 9 bases between. CDR3 in DNA: TGTGCCAGCAGCAGGGAATCGAACACTGAAGCTTTCTTT. Translated: CASSRESNTEAFF.

The J gene is TRBJ1-5, the V gene TRBV3-1 (or the pseudogene TRBV3-2); the D is unclear. The V end lost 1 base, the J end lost 3 bases, and 7 bases lay between the germline ends. Germline V gives CDR1 LGHDT, CDR2 YNNKEL (reference sequence). CDR3 length: 14 residues. CDR3 amino acids: CASSQGPTNQPQHF. The CDR3 DNA reads TGTGCCAGCAGCCAAGGGCCTACCAATCAGCCCCAGCATTTT.

The J gene is TRBJ2-7, the V gene TRBV5-1, with D possibly TRBD1 on 6 matching bases. The CDR3 runs to 14 residues. Trimming took off 7 bases at V and 0 bases at J, with 14 bases between the two ends. Germline loops: CDR1 SGHRS, CDR2 YFSETQ. CDR3 coding DNA: TGCGCCAGCTCCACCAGGGGAAGCTCCTACGAGCAGTACTTC. Translation: CASSTRGSSYEQYF.

The chain uses TRBV2 and TRBJ2-2; D is perhaps TRBD1 or TRBD2 (5 bases each). Trimming took off 4 bases at V and 4 bases at J, with 13 bases between the two ends. The germline V gene has CDR1 SNHLY and CDR2 FYNNEI. The CDR3 runs 15 residues. The CDR3 region is CASSVSGTGTGELFF. As DNA, the CDR3 is TGTGCCAGCAGTGTTTCCGGGACGGGCACCGGGGAGCTGTTTTTT. The full variable domain, with the rest looked up from reference TRBV2 and TRBJ2-2, is EPEVTQTPSHQVTQMGQEVILRCVPISNHLYFYWYRQILGQKVEFLVSFYNNEISEKSEIFDDQFSVERPDGSNFTLKIRSTKLEDSAMYFCASSVSGTGTGELFFGEGSRLTVL.

The chain carries TRBV27 and TRBJ2-3, with TRBD2 identical over 7 bases. The CDR3 contains 12 residues. Germline V lookup: CDR1 MNHEY, CDR2 SMNVEV (reference sequence). This chain's CDR3 is CGAGGLRDTQYF. CDR3 DNA: TGTGGGGCCGGGGGACTAAGAGATACGCAGTATTTT.

The V and J genes are TRBV5-4 and TRBJ1-1; D is possibly TRBD1 (5 bases). The germline V gene has CDR1 SGHNT and CDR2 YYREEE (reference sequence). The germline V and J ends were trimmed by 0 bases and 0 bases, with 9 bases remaining between them. The CDR3 is 15 residues long. As DNA, the CDR3 is TGTGCCAGCAGCTTGGCCGGGGGGATGAACACTGAAGCTTTCTTT. Translated: CASSLAGGMNTEAFF.

The chain recombines TRBV6-5 with TRBJ1-1, with 7 positions matching TRBD1. The germline V gene has CDR1 MNHEY and CDR2 SVGAGI. Losses at the gene ends were 9 bases for V and 3 bases for J; bases not matched to a gene: 4. The CDR3 is made up of 12 amino acids. This CDR3 is CASWTGYTEAFF. CDR3 coding DNA: TGTGCCAGTTGGACAGGTTACACTGAAGCTTTCTTT.

The chain is built from TRBV28 and TRBJ2-7, with TRBD1 matching 8 bases. This CDR3 region has 15 residues. The V gene end was trimmed by 4 bases and the J gene end by 2 bases; junction bases not matched to a gene: 7. Germline V gene sequence: CDR1 MDHEN, CDR2 SYDVKM. The CDR3 loop is CASSSSDRATYEQYF. The CDR3 DNA reads as TGTGCCAGCAGTTCGTCGGACAGGGCCACCTACGAGCAGTACTTC.

CDR3 region: CASRTEGATNEKLFF. The CDR3 DNA reads TGTGCCAGTAGGACCGAGGGAGCAACTAATGAAAAACTGTTTTTT. The rearrangement joins TRBV19 to TRBJ1-4; D ambiguous. This CDR3 comprises 15 residues. Germline CDR1 is LNHDA and CDR2 is SQIVND (reference sequence). V was clipped by 6 bases and J by 0 bases, with 11 bases between them. The full variable domain, rest sourced from reference TRBV19 and TRBJ1-4, is DGGITQSPKYLFRKEGQNVTLSCEQNLNHDAMYWYRQDPGQGLRLIYYSQIVNDFQKGDIAEGYSVSREKKESFPLTVTSAQKNPTAFYLCASRTEGATNEKLFFGSGTQLSVL.

This chain links TRBV5-1 with TRBJ2-6; maybe TRBD2 (7 bases). The ends were cut back, 0 bases at V and 4 bases at J, with 14 bases in the middle. The length of the CDR3 is 17 residues. Germline V gene sequence: CDR1 SGHRS, CDR2 YFSETQ. The CDR3: CASSLGIGGAGANVLTF. The CDR3 region has the DNA TGCGCCAGCAGCTTGGGGATAGGGGGGGCCGGGGCCAACGTCCTGACTTTC. Drawing the rest from reference TRBV5-1 and TRBJ2-6, the complete variable domain is KAGVTQTPRYLIKTRGQQVTLSCSPISGHRSVSWYQQTPGQGLQFLFEYFSETQRNKGNFPGRFSGRQFSNSRSEMNVSTLELGDSALYLCASSLGIGGAGANVLTFGAGSRLTVL.

The chain carries TRBV29-1 and TRBJ2-3, with 14 bases that match TRBD2. Germline V gene sequence: CDR1 SQVTM, CDR2 ANQGSEA. This CDR3 has 15 amino acids. The J segment lost 6 bases and the V segment lost 5 bases, leaving 7 bases of the junction unmatched. CDR3 loop: CSVIGTSGGWDTQYF. The CDR3 nucleotides read TGCAGCGTTATAGGGACTAGCGGGGGATGGGATACGCAGTATTTT.

This clone was picked up one time. The rearrangement uses TRBV6-5 and TRBJ1-4; 8 nucleotides line up with TRBD1. Germline V gives CDR1 MNHEY, CDR2 SVGAGI. V trimming: 4 bases; J trimming: 7 bases; junction bases outside the gene matches: 8. This CDR3 region has 15 residues. As DNA, the CDR3 is TGTGCCAGCAGTTCATCGAGGACAGGGAGTGAAAAACTGTTTTTT. As protein: CASSSSRTGSEKLFF.

There are a few counts of this clone. The chain has TRBV29-1 and TRBJ2-3, with 7 bases aligning to TRBD2. The CDR3 length is 13 residues. The V segment lost 7 bases and the J segment 6 bases; nucleotides outside the gene matches: 10. Germline values: CDR1 SQVTM, CDR2 ANQGSEA. The CDR3 loop reads CSAASGSGDTQYF. The CDR3, as DNA: TGCAGCGCTGCTAGCGGTTCAGGGGATACGCAGTATTTT.

The chain carries TRBV5-4 and TRBJ2-3; 7 bases map to TRBD2. Germline lookup yields CDR1 SGHNT and CDR2 YYREEE (reference sequence). This CDR3 contains 15 residues. With 2 bases clipped from V and 2 bases from J, the junction kept 5 bases outside the gene matches. The CDR3 sequence is CASSFPGTNTDTQYF. CDR3 sequence (DNA): TGTGCCAGCAGCTTCCCCGGGACTAACACAGATACGCAGTATTTT.

V usage is TRBV3-1 (or the pseudogene TRBV3-2) and J usage is TRBJ1-1, with a tentative D call TRBD1 (5 bases). Trimming cost V 4 bases and J 2 bases, with 8 bases left between them. Per the germline V gene, CDR1 is LGHDT and CDR2 is YNNKEL (reference sequence). CDR3 length: 13 amino acids. The chain's CDR3 is CASSRQFNTEAFF. In DNA form, the CDR3 reads TGTGCCAGCAGCCGACAGTTTAACACTGAAGCTTTCTTT.

The DNA for the CDR3 is TGTGCCAGCGTTACTGGGGCCAACGTCCTGACTTTC. The encoded protein is CASVTGANVLTF. The chain has TRBV6-5 and TRBJ2-6, with no clear D. Germline V gene data show CDR1 as MNHEY and CDR2 as SVGAGI. This CDR3 contains 12 residues. V gave up 8 bases and J gave up 2 bases, with 4 bases separating them.

The chain uses TRBV10-2 and TRBJ1-5; D gene uncertain. Germline V gene data show CDR1 as WSHSY and CDR2 as SAAADI. Trimming pared 4 bases from V and 3 bases from J, leaving 7 bases between. The CDR3 covers 13 residues. DNA of the CDR3: TGCGCCAGCAGTGCACAAAACAATCAGCCCCAGCATTTT. Protein sequence: CASSAQNNQPQHF.

The gene calls are TRBV4-1 and TRBJ1-2; D unresolved. CDR1 MGHRA and CDR2 YSYEKL come from the germline V gene. The CDR3 covers 15 residues. Between the trimmed V and J ends, which lost 0 bases and 5 bases, there was a span of 13 bases. CDR3 bases: TGCGCCAGCAGCCAAGAACCGGGGATCTCATATGGCTACACCTTC. It translates to CASSQEPGISYGYTF.

This clone was detected a few times. The genes are TRBV15 and TRBJ1-3; possibly TRBD1 for D (5 bases). Trimming removed 5 bases from V and 0 bases from J, with 8 bases in between. The CDR3 is 14 amino acids. Germline V lookup: CDR1 LNHNV, CDR2 YYDKDF (reference sequence). The CDR3 spells CATSRDSSGNTIYF. The CDR3 coding sequence is TGTGCCACCAGCCGCGACAGCTCTGGAAACACCATATATTTT. The variable domain in full, with the rest retrieved from reference TRBV15 and TRBJ1-3, is DAMVIQNPRYQVTQFGKPVTLSCSQTLNHNVMYWYQQKSSQAPKLLFHYYDKDFNNEADTPDNFQSRRPNTSFCFLDIRSPGLGDTAMYLCATSRDSSGNTIYFGEGSWLTVV.

The chain recombines TRBV2 with TRBJ1-1, with TRBD1 identical over 11 bases. The CDR3 covers 14 residues. V lost 5 bases and J lost 11; bases outside the gene matches: 10. The germline gives CDR1 SNHLY, CDR2 FYNNEI. CDR3 protein: CASSQTPDRGPAFF. In nucleotides, the CDR3 is TGTGCCAGCAGTCAGACGCCGGACAGGGGGCCGGCTTTCTTT.

This clone was seen a few times. The rearrangement joins TRBV19 to TRBJ2-2, with 7 bases identical to TRBD1. The germline gives CDR1 LNHDA, CDR2 SQIVND (reference sequence). The CDR3 contains 17 residues. The junction had 8 bases not matched to a gene; V was cut back by 1 base and J by 3 bases. Here the CDR3 reads CASSIGQGSTYTGELFF. Written as DNA, the CDR3 is TGTGCCAGTAGTATAGGACAGGGCAGTACTTACACCGGGGAGCTGTTTTTT.

This clone was observed a few times. The rearrangement joins TRBV5-1 to TRBJ1-6; D gene uncertain. The germline V gene has CDR1 SGHRS and CDR2 YFSETQ. V lost 4 bases, J lost 7 bases, and 6 bases lay in between. This CDR3 comprises 12 residues. CDR3 protein: CASSLENSPLHF. The CDR3 region has the DNA TGCGCCAGCAGCCTCGAGAATTCACCCCTCCACTTT.

The chain is built from TRBV6-1 and TRBJ2-7; D not certain. This CDR3 spans 13 amino acids. V lost 2 bases and J lost 2, with 7 bases in between. Germline CDR1 is MNHNS and CDR2 is SASEGT. CDR3: CASSEPRPYEQYF. Here the CDR3 DNA reads TGTGCCAGCAGTGAACCGCGGCCCTACGAGCAGTACTTC.

This sequence joins TRBV11-3 and TRBJ2-7; the D gene is possibly TRBD1 (6 bases). Trimming took off 4 bases at V and 1 base at J, with 11 bases between the two ends. This CDR3 region has 14 residues. CDR1 and CDR2 (germline): SGHNT, YENEEA. The DNA for the CDR3 is TGTGCCAGCAGCTCGAAACAGGGTTCCTACGAGCAGTACTTC. It translates to CASSSKQGSYEQYF.

The V and J genes are TRBV19 and TRBJ1-4; the match to TRBD1 covers 11 bases. The CDR3 spans 13 residues. Trimming at V came to 8 bases and at J to 8 bases, leaving 4 bases not matched to a gene. CDR1 is LNHDA, CDR2 SQIVND, per germline (reference sequence). The CDR3 region has the DNA TGTGCCAGTGGGACAGGGGGAAGGGAAAAACTGTTTTTT. It translates to CASGTGGREKLFF.

The chain links TRBV29-1 to TRBJ1-2; D gene unclear. V lost 2 bases to trimming and J lost 8 bases, with 9 bases between them. Germline V lookup: CDR1 SQVTM, CDR2 ANQGSEA. This CDR3 is built from 11 residues. The CDR3 here is CSVEIPGGYTF. The CDR3 DNA follows: TGCAGCGTTGAAATACCGGGGGGCTACACCTTC. The whole variable domain, remainder taken from reference TRBV29-1 and TRBJ1-2, is SAVISQKPSRDICQRGTSLTIQCQVDSQVTMMFWYRQQPGQSLTLIATANQGSEATYESGFVIDKFPISRPNLTFSTLTVSNMSPEDSSIYLCSVEIPGGYTFGSGTRLTVV.

This clone was counted a single time. The CDR3 nucleotides read TGTGCCAGCAGGGGACAGGGGTTCACTGAAGCTTTCTTT. This gives the protein CASRGQGFTEAFF. The chain joins TRBV12-3 or TRBV12-4 to TRBJ1-1; 10 bases fit TRBD1. V shed 6 bases, J shed 4 bases, and the junction held 2 bases outside the gene matches. There are 13 residues in the CDR3.

The gene calls are TRBV7-9 and TRBJ2-7; tentative D call: TRBD2 (6 bases). The CDR3 has 15 residues. Trimming left V 0 bases short and J 1 base short, with 10 bases between. In germline, CDR1 is SEHNR, CDR2 FQNEAQ (reference sequence). The CDR3 is CASSLAGGASYEQYF. The CDR3, as DNA: TGTGCCAGCAGCTTAGCAGGCGGGGCGTCCTACGAGCAGTACTTC.

By share, this clone ranks as medium-sized. The gene calls are TRBV6-1 and TRBJ1-1; TRBD1 agrees at 7 bases. The CDR3 has 16 amino acids. Germline CDR1 and CDR2: MNHNS and SASEGT. The ends lost 4 bases at V and 2 bases at J; junction bases unmatched: 10. DNA of the CDR3: TGTGCCAGCAGTGCCGGGCTGGACAGGCTTAACACTGAAGCTTTCTTT. It codes for CASSAGLDRLNTEAFF.